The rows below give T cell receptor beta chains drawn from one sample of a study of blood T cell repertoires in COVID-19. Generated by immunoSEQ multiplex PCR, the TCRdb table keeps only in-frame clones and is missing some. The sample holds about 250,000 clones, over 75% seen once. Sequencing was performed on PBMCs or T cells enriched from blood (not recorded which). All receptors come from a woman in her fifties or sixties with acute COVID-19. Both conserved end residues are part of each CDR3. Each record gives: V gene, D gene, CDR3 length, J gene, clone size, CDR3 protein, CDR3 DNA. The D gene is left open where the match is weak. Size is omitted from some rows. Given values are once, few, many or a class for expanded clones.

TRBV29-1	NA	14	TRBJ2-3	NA	CSVPLDSSTDTQYF	TGCAGCGTACCCCTAGATTCTAGCACAGATACGCAGTATTTT
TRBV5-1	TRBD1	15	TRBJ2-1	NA	CASSPRTGPYNEQFF	TGCGCCAGCAGCCCCAGGACAGGCCCTTACAATGAGCAGTTCTTC
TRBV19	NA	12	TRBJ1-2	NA	CASTRTADGYTF	TGTGCCAGTACCAGGACAGCGGATGGCTACACCTTC
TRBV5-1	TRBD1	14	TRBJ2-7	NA	CASSRTGDNYEQYF	TGCGCCAGCAGCAGGACAGGAGATAACTACGAGCAGTACTTC
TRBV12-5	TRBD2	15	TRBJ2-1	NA	CASGPRGGQYNEQFF	TGTGCTAGTGGTCCCCGGGGGGGCCAATACAATGAGCAGTTCTTC
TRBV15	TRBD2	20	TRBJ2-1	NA	CATSRDRTSGGGSSYNEQFF	TGTGCCACCAGCAGAGATCGAACTAGCGGGGGGGGAAGCTCCTACAATGAGCAGTTCTTC
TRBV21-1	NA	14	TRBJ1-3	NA	CASSLGEGGNTIYF	TGTGCCAGCTCTCTCGGAGAGGGAGGAAACACCATATATTTT
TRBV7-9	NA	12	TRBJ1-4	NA	CASAGTGEKLFF	TGTGCCAGCGCAGGTACGGGGGAAAAACTGTTTTTT
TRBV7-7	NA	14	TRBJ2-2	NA	CASTTGGGTGELFF	TGTGCTAGCACCACCGGAGGAGGCACCGGGGAGCTGTTTTTT
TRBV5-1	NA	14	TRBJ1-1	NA	CASSFAARDTEAFF	TGCGCCAGCAGCTTTGCCGCGAGGGACACTGAAGCTTTCTTT
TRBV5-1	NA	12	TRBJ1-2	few	CASSLGRDGYTF	TGCGCCAGCAGCTTGGGGCGGGATGGCTACACCTTC
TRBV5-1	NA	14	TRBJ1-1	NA	CASSPPRGATEAFF	TGCGCCAGCAGCCCCCCTCGGGGGGCGACTGAAGCTTTCTTT
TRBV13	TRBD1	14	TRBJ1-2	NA	CASSLGGQEGGYTF	TGTGCCAGCAGCTTAGGGGGACAGGAGGGTGGCTACACCTTC
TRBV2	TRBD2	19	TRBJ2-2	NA	CASSIGTSGGLANTGELFF	TGTGCCAGCAGTATTGGGACTAGCGGGGGACTAGCGAACACCGGGGAGCTGTTTTTT
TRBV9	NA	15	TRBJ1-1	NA	CASSVAEQGHTEAFF	TGTGCCAGCAGCGTAGCTGAGCAGGGCCACACTGAAGCTTTCTTT
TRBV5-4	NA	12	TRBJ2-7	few	CASSLLSYEQYF	TGTGCCAGCAGCTTATTATCTTACGAGCAGTACTTC
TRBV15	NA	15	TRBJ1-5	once	CATSLRREYNQPQHF	TGTGCCACCAGCCTTCGTCGGGAGTATAATCAGCCCCAGCATTTT
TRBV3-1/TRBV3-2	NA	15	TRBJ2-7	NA	CASSQGLTGRDEQYF	TGTGCCAGCAGCCAAGGGTTAACAGGTAGGGACGAGCAGTACTTC
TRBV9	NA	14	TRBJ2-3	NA	CASSVQGRADTQYF	TGTGCCAGCAGCGTACAGGGTCGCGCAGATACGCAGTATTTT
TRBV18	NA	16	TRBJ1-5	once	CASSSRGGGGNQPQHF	TGTGCCAGCTCCTCAAGGGGCGGGGGAGGCAATCAGCCCCAGCATTTT
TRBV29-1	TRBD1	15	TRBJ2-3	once	CSVAAQGAGTDTQYF	TGCAGCGTCGCCGCCCAGGGGGCGGGAACAGATACGCAGTATTTT
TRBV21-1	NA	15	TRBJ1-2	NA	CASRSFRDRDYGYTF	TGTGCCAGCCGAAGCTTCCGGGACAGGGACTATGGCTACACCTTC
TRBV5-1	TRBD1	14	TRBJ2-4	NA	CASRFGTDKNIQYF	TGCGCCAGCAGGTTCGGGACAGATAAAAACATTCAGTACTTC
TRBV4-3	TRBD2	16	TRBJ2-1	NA	CASSQDFQRGVGEQFF	TGCGCCAGCAGCCAAGATTTCCAGCGGGGGGTTGGTGAGCAGTTCTTC
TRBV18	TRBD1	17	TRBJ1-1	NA	CASSPLGDRGSNTEAFF	TGTGCCAGCTCACCTTTGGGGGACAGGGGATCTAACACTGAAGCTTTCTTT
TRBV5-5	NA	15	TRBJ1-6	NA	CASSSPLGGNSPLHF	TGTGCCAGCAGCTCGCCCTTAGGGGGTAATTCACCCCTCCACTTT
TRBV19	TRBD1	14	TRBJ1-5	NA	CATTPRQGDQPQHF	TGTGCCACGACACCTAGACAGGGGGATCAGCCCCAGCATTTT
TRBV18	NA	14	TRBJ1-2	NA	CASSPILAGGGYTF	TGTGCCAGCTCACCTATTCTGGCAGGAGGGGGCTACACCTTC
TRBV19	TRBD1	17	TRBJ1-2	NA	CASRPNPGQNLNYGYTF	TGTGCCAGTAGGCCTAATCCGGGACAGAATCTTAACTATGGCTACACCTTC
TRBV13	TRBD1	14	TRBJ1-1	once	CASSSGQGGTEAFF	TGTGCCAGCAGCTCTGGACAGGGCGGAACTGAAGCTTTCTTT
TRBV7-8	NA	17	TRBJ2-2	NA	CASSSRPGGTNTGELFF	TGTGCCAGCAGCTCCAGGCCAGGAGGTACGAACACCGGGGAGCTGTTTTTT
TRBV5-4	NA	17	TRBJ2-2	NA	CASSLGDTRSYTGELFF	TGTGCCAGCAGCTTAGGGGACACCAGAAGTTACACCGGGGAGCTGTTTTTT
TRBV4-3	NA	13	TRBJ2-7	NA	CASSRGGVYEQYF	TGCGCCAGCAGCCGAGGGGGAGTCTACGAGCAGTACTTC